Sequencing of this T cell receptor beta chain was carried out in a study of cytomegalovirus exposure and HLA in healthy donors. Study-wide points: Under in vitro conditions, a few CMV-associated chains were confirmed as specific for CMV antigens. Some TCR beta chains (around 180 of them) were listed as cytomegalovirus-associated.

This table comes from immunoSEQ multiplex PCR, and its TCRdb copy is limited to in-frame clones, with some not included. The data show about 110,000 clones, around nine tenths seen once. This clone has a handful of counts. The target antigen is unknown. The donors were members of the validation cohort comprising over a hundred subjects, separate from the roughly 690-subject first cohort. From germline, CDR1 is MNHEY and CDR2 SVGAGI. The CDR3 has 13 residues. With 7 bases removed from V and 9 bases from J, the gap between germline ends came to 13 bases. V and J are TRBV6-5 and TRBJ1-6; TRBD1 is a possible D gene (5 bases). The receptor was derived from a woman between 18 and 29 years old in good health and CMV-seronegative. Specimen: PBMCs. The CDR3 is CASTSTVLSPLHF. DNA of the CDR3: TGTGCCAGCACCTCGACAGTTCTTTCACCCCTCCACTTT.